The clone carrying this TCR beta chain was picked up a small number of times. TCRdb reprocessed the 5' RACE reads with MiXCR, giving one entry per CDR3 protein. The table has under 100,000 distinct CDR3 sequences, approximately 8.6% seen once. Time point meaning: sample taken at primary tumor resection. Frozen PBMC, nontumor lung or tumor provided whole RNA, which was sequenced unsorted. Donors were 72 untreated early-stage non-small cell lung cancer patients. Trimming left V 8 bases short and J 3 bases short, with 11 bases between. The CDR3 consists of 12 residues. Germline V gene sequence: CDR1 MDHEN, CDR2 SYDVKM. The data belong to a study of spatial heterogeneity in lung cancer.

The chain is built from TRBV28 and TRBJ2-7, with D hard to call. This receptor was obtained from a male donor with early-stage non-small cell lung cancer. The sequencing here drew on PBMCs, taken at surgery. The CDR3 here is CASLGTRYEQYF. The CDR3 region has the DNA TGTGCCAGCCTGGGAACCCGCTACGAGCAGTACTTC.